This T cell receptor (beta chain) was found in a study of blood T cells in healthy people across ages. Study results and limitations: Naive T cell percentage showed a strong correlation with the diversity of TCR beta.

A remark on this clonotype: Its antigen is still unknown.

Primed by a sample-barcoded 5' primer and a J-beta primer mix, a second PCR proceeded for about 7 to 11 cycles. Every cDNA molecule bore a tag from a template-switch adaptor containing 12 random nucleotides. TCRdb used MiXCR to reprocess the 5' RACE reads, holding one entry per CDR3 protein. The sample carries about 1.5 million distinct CDR3 sequences, 42% recorded once. Individuals who donated were healthy Caucasians from Russia aged about 6 to 100. CDR3 size: 15 residues. The germline V gene has CDR1 MGHDK and CDR2 SYGVNS. V lost 6 bases and J 8 bases, leaving 22 bases between the germline ends. Sequenced material: blood. This TCR was recovered from a woman between 18 and 30 years old in good health. The chain recombines TRBV25-1 with TRBJ1-2; a weak D match, TRBD1 (5 bases). CDR3 residues: CASSGAGGTFGGYTF. CDR3 nucleotide sequence: TGTGCCAGCAGCGGAGCGGGGGGAACCTTTGGAGGCTACACCTTC.